This T cell receptor (beta chain) originates from a study of blood T cell repertoires in COVID-19. Germline CDR1 reads SGHTA; CDR2 reads FQGNSA. This CDR3 spans 13 amino acids. Trimming left V 6 bases short and J 4 bases short, with 12 bases between. Method: immunoSEQ multiplex PCR; TCRdb's copy keeps in-frame clones and lacks some. Among a few hundred thousand clones listed, 85% were seen once. This TCR came from a man aged 35 to 55 who had recovered from COVID-19. The sequencing input was PBMCs or T cells enriched from blood (not recorded which). This chain connects TRBV7-2 to TRBJ1-2; the D gene is possibly TRBD1 (6 bases). The CDR3: CASRPGTIYGYTF. In DNA form, the CDR3 reads TGTGCCAGCAGGCCCGGGACAATCTATGGCTACACCTTC.